This is a list of T cell receptor beta chains from one sample in a study of T cell clonotyping in hematopoietic cell transplantation. Sequencing was performed with immunoSEQ multiplex PCR; in TCRdb, only in-frame clones are kept and a portion is missing. This table has approximately 9,300 clones, about 84% appearing once. Sequencing was performed on PBMCs, taken at the time of graft-versus-host disease after allogeneic stem cell transplant. The receptors originated from a male patient aged 60-69 years who had an allogeneic stem cell transplant from an unrelated donor, so the T cells may come from the graft donor. Some clones in this sample may be carry-over from other donors' samples. Each CDR3 is given without its conserved first and last residue. The D gene is left open where the match is weak.

v_gene	d_gene	j_gene	CDR3aa
TRBV4-3	-	TRBJ2-2	ASSQERMNTGELF
TRBV12-5	-	TRBJ2-1	ASGLVSSYNEQF
TRBV5-8	TRBD1	TRBJ1-2	ASSLDRVYGYT
TRBV2	-	TRBJ2-7	ASRGLGYEQY
TRBV10-3	-	TRBJ1-6	ATGRGGDSPLH
TRBV6-1	-	TRBJ2-7	ASSDKGNSLYEQY
TRBV6-5	TRBD1	TRBJ2-7	ASSYGTGSSYEQY
TRBV7-9	-	TRBJ2-7	ATGSHYEQY
TRBV19	-	TRBJ2-5	ASSTGTLQETQY
TRBV9	-	TRBJ1-1	ASSPGLQAEAF
TRBV9	-	TRBJ1-2	ASSLNYGYT
TRBV11-2	TRBD1	TRBJ2-7	ASGAGTGVYEQY
TRBV7-3	-	TRBJ2-2	ASSLGFVRNTGELF
TRBV19	-	TRBJ2-7	ASSNNLHEQY
TRBV7-2	-	TRBJ2-3	ASSRRPDTQY
TRBV13	-	TRBJ2-3	ASRLVGPRSGTQY
TRBV5-1	-	TRBJ2-7	ASSPVASYEQY
TRBV5-1	TRBD1	TRBJ2-2	ASSVTGGPAGELF
TRBV6-5	-	TRBJ1-1	ASSYSRAFNTEAF
TRBV7-9	-	TRBJ1-2	ASRSSIDYGYT
TRBV19	-	TRBJ2-3	ASSSRDGSTDTQY
TRBV4-1	-	TRBJ1-5	ASSQEGSGNQPQH